A single sample gave rise to the 31 T cell receptor beta chains below, sequenced in a study of radiotherapy plus CTLA-4 blockade in lung cancer. TCRdb's copy holds only in-frame clones and misses some; the assay was immunoSEQ multiplex PCR. The sample yields some 23,000 clones, about three quarters seen once. Sequences were derived from peripheral blood, sampled from a patient treated with radiotherapy plus ipilimumab. These receptors were obtained from a human donor with non-small cell lung cancer who had stable disease on radiotherapy plus ipilimumab.

The chain links TRBV5-1 to TRBJ1-1, with 11 bases fitting TRBD1. V shed 4 bases and J 7 bases; nucleotides not matched to a gene: 3. The CDR3 extends over 13 amino acids. Germline values: CDR1 SGHRS, CDR2 YFSETQ. The CDR3 region has the DNA TGCGCCAGCAGCCTCGGGACAGGGGGTGAAGCTTTCTTT. This gives the protein CASSLGTGGEAFF.

The V gene is TRBV20-1, the J gene TRBJ2-5; D unclear. V lost 3 bases to trimming and J lost 5 bases, with 4 bases between them. Per germline, CDR1 DFQATT and CDR2 SNEGSKA (reference sequence). This CDR3 is 10 amino acids long. The CDR3 DNA follows: TGCAGTGCTAGTCCCGAGACCCAGTACTTC. Translated, it gives CSASPETQYF.

The rearrangement uses TRBV6-5 and TRBJ2-1; D is uncertain. The V end was cut by 6 bases, the J end by 5 bases, with 2 bases between. Germline CDR1 is MNHEY and CDR2 is SVGAGI. This CDR3 is 10 amino acids long. The DNA of the CDR3 is TGTGCCAGCAGGGACAATGAGCAGTTCTTC. Translation: CASRDNEQFF.

The rearrangement links TRBV18 to TRBJ2-1; D is uncertain. This CDR3 comprises 17 residues. Trimming cost V 2 bases and J 0 bases, with 14 bases left between them. Germline assignment: CDR1 KGHSH and CDR2 LQKENI. DNA of the CDR3: TGTGCCAGCTCACCATCGCGTGAAAAGAGCTCCTACAATGAGCAGTTCTTC. Amino acids: CASSPSREKSSYNEQFF.

This rearrangement joins TRBV14 to TRBJ1-1, with D possibly matching TRBD1 (6 bases). CDR3 size: 12 residues. Germline CDR1 SGHDN, CDR2 FVKESK. V dropped 8 bases and J dropped 4 bases, with 11 bases sitting between them. The CDR3 DNA sequence: TGTGCCAGCGGGGGGCTCGGCACTGAAGCTTTCTTT. Translating it yields CASGGLGTEAFF.

The chain is built from TRBV7-8 and TRBJ1-5; D gene ambiguous. V lost 5 bases, J lost 2 bases, and 10 bases lay in between. The CDR3 is 14 amino acids. CDR1 is SGHVS, CDR2 FQNEAQ, per germline. The CDR3 here is CASSRVKGNQPQHF. The CDR3 DNA reads as TGTGCCAGCAGCCGGGTCAAGGGCAATCAGCCCCAGCATTTT.

The V and J genes are TRBV10-3 and TRBJ2-7; 8 bases line up with TRBD2. Germline CDR1 is ENHRY and CDR2 is SYGVKD. This CDR3 spans 14 amino acids. Losses at the gene ends were 7 bases for V and 2 bases for J; bases not matched to a gene: 7. DNA of the CDR3: TGTGCCATCACGGCCACGGGACTAGCCTACGAGCAGTACTTC. Residues: CAITATGLAYEQYF.

The chain joins TRBV9 to TRBJ1-1; tentative D call: TRBD1 (6 bases). V lost 4 bases and J 11 bases, leaving 18 bases between the germline ends. This CDR3 comprises 13 residues. Germline CDR1 is SGDLS and CDR2 is YYNGEE. CDR3 in DNA: TGTGCCAGCAGCCCAGCAGGGGCTGGGAGGGCTTTCTTT. It encodes CASSPAGAGRAFF.

This rearrangement joins TRBV28 to TRBJ2-3; 8 bases align to TRBD2. The CDR3 has 17 residues. In germline, CDR1 is MDHEN, CDR2 SYDVKM. J lost 1 base, V lost 10 bases, and 16 bases had no gene match. The CDR3 nucleotides are TGTGCCACCCCCCAAGTTGAAAAAGCGGGGGGCACAGATACGCAGTATTTT. Its protein is CATPQVEKAGGTDTQYF. Full variable domain (missing parts from reference TRBV28 and TRBJ2-3): DVKVTQSSRYLVKRTGEKVFLECVQDMDHENMFWYRQDPGLGLRLIYFSYDVKMKEKGDIPEGYSVSREKKERFSLILESASTNQTSMYLCATPQVEKAGGTDTQYFGPGTRLTVL.

The chain uses TRBV10-3 and TRBJ1-5; no clear D. There are 13 residues in the CDR3. Germline CDR1 is ENHRY and CDR2 is SYGVKD. V was cut by 7 bases and J by 4 bases, with 11 bases left in between. The CDR3 spells CAITDGANQPQHF. The CDR3 region has the DNA TGTGCCATCACGGACGGAGCGAATCAGCCCCAGCATTTT.

The genes are TRBV2 and TRBJ2-2; 8 nucleotides line up with TRBD2. The germline V gene encodes CDR1 SNHLY and CDR2 FYNNEI. Trimming at V came to 7 bases and at J to 7 bases, leaving 2 bases not matched to a gene. The CDR3 has 12 residues. The CDR3 protein is CASIAGSGELFF. CDR3 coding DNA: TGTGCCAGCATAGCGGGAAGCGGGGAGCTGTTTTTT.

The chain has TRBV7-8 and TRBJ1-5; 7 bases are shared with TRBD1. Germline V gene lookup returns CDR1 SGHVS and CDR2 FQNEAQ. This CDR3 spans 17 amino acids. Unmatched junction bases numbered 11, after V lost 5 bases and J lost 1 base. This CDR3 reads CASSPISRTGSNQPQHF. For the CDR3, the DNA is TGTGCCAGCAGCCCTATATCACGGACAGGAAGCAATCAGCCCCAGCATTTT. Full variable domain (outside the CDR3, taken from reference TRBV7-8 and TRBJ1-5): GAGVSQSPRYKVAKRGQDVALRCDPISGHVSLFWYQQALGQGPEFLTYFQNEAQLDKSGLPSDRFFAERPEGSVSTLKIQRTQQEDSAVYLCASSPISRTGSNQPQHFGDGTRLSIL.

In this sample, this clone turned up a few times. The genes are TRBV10-3 and TRBJ1-1, with 9 nucleotides matching TRBD1. The germline V gene has CDR1 ENHRY and CDR2 SYGVKD. The CDR3 contains 13 residues. After removal of 10 bases from V and 3 bases from J, the junction contained 6 bases not matched to a gene. Written as DNA, the CDR3 is TGTGCCACAGAACAGGGGGCTGACACTGAAGCTTTCTTT. It codes for CATEQGADTEAFF.

The rearrangement links TRBV2 to TRBJ1-4, with 9 bases aligning to TRBD1. V was pared by 6 bases and J by 4 bases, with 3 bases of the junction left unmatched. Germline V gene lookup returns CDR1 SNHLY and CDR2 FYNNEI. The CDR3 has 14 residues. The CDR3, as DNA: TGTGCCAGCAGAAGACAGGGGGTTAATGAAAAACTGTTTTTT. The encoded protein is CASRRQGVNEKLFF.

This chain connects TRBV23-1 to TRBJ1-2; no clear D gene. TRBV23-1 is sorted into the ORF group, with uncertain function. The CDR3 covers 13 residues. The ends were cut back, 2 bases at V and 8 bases at J, with 12 bases in the middle. CDR3 residues: CASSQEGSRGYTF. The CDR3 DNA reads as TGCGCCAGCAGTCAAGAAGGGTCGAGGGGCTACACCTTC.

The J gene is TRBJ2-7, the V gene TRBV7-9, with 10 bases matching TRBD1. The CDR3 totals 15 residues. From germline, CDR1 is SEHNR and CDR2 FQNEAQ (reference sequence). Trimming cost V 5 bases and J 7 bases; bases outside gene matches: 11. CDR3 DNA sequence: TGTGCCAGCAGCCCCTCCGGGACAGGGGAACGGGAGCAGTACTTC. Translated, it gives CASSPSGTGEREQYF.

The V and J genes are TRBV4-1 and TRBJ1-1, with a weak D call TRBD1 (5 bases). V lost 4 bases and J lost 6, with 9 bases in between. Per germline, CDR1 MGHRA and CDR2 YSYEKL. The CDR3 extends over 12 amino acids. CDR3 nucleotide sequence: TGCGCCAGCAGCCCAGACAGTTCTGAAGCTTTCTTT. This encodes CASSPDSSEAFF.

The rearrangement links TRBV27 to TRBJ1-5; the match to TRBD1 covers 9 bases. Germline V lookup: CDR1 MNHEY, CDR2 SMNVEV (reference sequence). V dropped 6 bases and J dropped 2; count of bases not matched to a gene: 11. This CDR3 is 17 amino acids long. The CDR3 DNA sequence: TGTGCCAGCAGCCTCCGGGACAGGGAGAGGCGCAATCAGCCCCAGCATTTT. Translating gives CASSLRDRERRNQPQHF.

The chain is built from TRBV29-1 and TRBJ2-1, with unresolved D. Trimming shortened V by 7 bases and J by 2 bases, and 9 bases separated the two germline ends. This CDR3 is 12 amino acids long. The germline V gene has CDR1 SQVTM and CDR2 ANQGSEA. The CDR3 region is CSAYLTYNEQFF. Written as DNA, the CDR3 is TGCAGCGCTTACCTTACCTACAATGAGCAGTTCTTC.

About this clone: Mismatch with germline at one junction end may stem from a read error. The identical CDR3 is also encoded by other nucleotide sequences in the sample. The V gene is TRBV4-2, the J gene TRBJ2-7; unclear D gene. This CDR3 comprises 16 residues. Germline V gives CDR1 LGHNA, CDR2 YNFKEQ. CDR3 nucleotide sequence: TGTGCTAGCAGCCGGACCGACATCCAGAGCTCCTACGAGCAGTACTTC. It encodes CASSRTDIQSSYEQYF.

The CDR3 sequence is CASSSLGLAGVGETQYF. In DNA form, the CDR3 reads TGTGCCAGCAGTTCGTTAGGACTAGCGGGAGTAGGGGAGACCCAGTACTTC. V gene TRBV28 combines with J gene TRBJ2-5; 13 nucleotides match TRBD2. From germline, CDR1 is MDHEN and CDR2 SYDVKM. This CDR3 has 17 amino acids. Germline trimming cut 4 bases from V and 5 bases from J; bases unmatched to any gene: 10.

A few counts support this clone. The chain carries TRBV7-9 and TRBJ1-3, with D hard to call. V lost 1 base to trimming and J lost 0 bases, with 4 bases between them. The CDR3 runs 14 residues. Germline V gene sequence: CDR1 SEHNR, CDR2 FQNEAQ (reference sequence). The CDR3 sequence: CASSLGDSGNTIYF. For the CDR3, the DNA is TGTGCCAGCAGCTTAGGTGACTCTGGAAACACCATATATTTT. The full variable domain, completed using reference TRBV7-9 and TRBJ1-3, is DTGVSQNPRHKITKRGQNVTFRCDPISEHNRLYWYRQTLGQGPEFLTYFQNEAQLEKSRLLSDRFSAERPKGSFSTLEIQRTEQGDSAMYLCASSLGDSGNTIYFGEGSWLTVV.

The gene calls are TRBV19 and TRBJ1-2; D uncertain. V was pared by 5 bases and J by 3 bases, with 16 bases between. The V gene's germline CDR1 is LNHDA and CDR2 SQIVND (reference sequence). The CDR3 sequence is 15 residues long. The CDR3 loop is CASSPSSHRDYGYTF. The CDR3 DNA is TGTGCCAGTAGTCCGAGTTCACACCGGGACTATGGCTACACCTTC.

The chain uses TRBV27 and TRBJ1-4; TRBD1 agrees at 9 bases. The junction had 11 bases not matched to a gene; V was cut back by 2 bases and J by 7 bases. This CDR3 comprises 17 residues. Germline V gives CDR1 MNHEY, CDR2 SMNVEV (reference sequence). This chain's CDR3 is CASSLLGTGIKSEKLFF. The CDR3 nucleotides are TGTGCCAGCAGTTTACTAGGGACAGGGATTAAGAGTGAAAAACTGTTTTTT.

This sequence joins TRBV28 and TRBJ2-1; 12 nucleotides line up with TRBD2. Germline V gene sequence: CDR1 MDHEN, CDR2 SYDVKM. The CDR3 is made up of 16 amino acids. The V segment lost 10 bases and the J segment 0 bases; nucleotides outside the gene matches: 7. The CDR3 region has the DNA TGTGCCACTGGGACTAGCGGGCTTAGCTCCTACAATGAGCAGTTCTTC. Its protein product is CATGTSGLSSYNEQFF.

The chain carries TRBV18 and TRBJ1-1; D uncertain. Between the trimmed V and J ends, which lost 6 bases and 1 base, there was a span of 9 bases. CDR1 is KGHSH, CDR2 LQKENI, per germline. CDR3 length equals 13 residues. CDR3 in DNA: TGTGCCAGCTCGCCCTTGGAGAACACTGAAGCTTTCTTT. Protein sequence: CASSPLENTEAFF.

The chain couples TRBV28 to TRBJ1-2; no reliable D call. Germline-derived CDR1 and CDR2 are MDHEN and SYDVKM. The CDR3 runs to 14 residues. Trimming cost V 4 bases and J 4 bases, with 13 bases left between them. As DNA, the CDR3 is TGTGCCAGCAGTTGGCGGAGGGCGCTCTATGGCTACACCTTC. It translates to CASSWRRALYGYTF.

This clone appeared once. The chain links TRBV4-2 to TRBJ1-3; no firm D call. CDR3 length equals 15 residues. V gave up 0 bases and J gave up 2 bases, with 8 bases separating them. From germline, CDR1 is LGHNA and CDR2 YNFKEQ. The CDR3 loop reads CASSQDFGTGNTIYF. CDR3 DNA sequence: TGTGCCAGCAGCCAAGATTTCGGGACTGGAAACACCATATATTTT.

This clone was picked up a small number of times. The chain has TRBV28 and TRBJ1-2, with D possibly TRBD1 on 6 matching bases. V lost 5 bases and J lost 5, with 15 bases in between. Germline loops: CDR1 MDHEN, CDR2 SYDVKM. This CDR3 has 14 amino acids. The CDR3 protein is CASSTKDGQYGYTF. DNA for the CDR3: TGTGCCAGCAGTACGAAGGACGGACAGTATGGCTACACCTTC.

This rearrangement joins TRBV7-9 to TRBJ2-7; D is possibly TRBD2 (6 bases). Germline CDR1 and CDR2: SEHNR and FQNEAQ (reference sequence). CDR3 length: 12 residues. Trimming cost V 2 bases and J 6 bases, with 8 bases left between them. CDR3 sequence (DNA): TGTGCCAGCAGCTTAAACGGGGGCGAGCAGTACTTC. Its protein product is CASSLNGGEQYF.

The CDR3 spells CASNPSIHRNTEAFF. The CDR3 DNA reads TGTGCCAGCAACCCATCGATCCACAGGAACACTGAAGCTTTCTTT. The chain is built from TRBV7-9 and TRBJ1-1; D is undetermined. There are 15 residues in the CDR3. Germline V gene data show CDR1 as SEHNR and CDR2 as FQNEAQ (reference sequence). V was shortened by 7 bases and J by 1 base, with 16 bases between the two germline ends.